This TCR beta chain was obtained from a study of CD8 T cell repertoires and HIV-1 epitope variants. The wider study: Epitopes were three Gag families plus Nef HW9 and YT9. IL-2, IL-7 and IL-15 were added on days 3 and 7 of roughly 10-day cultures. Separate from the cultures, 1M uncultured T cells served as baseline. Findings of the study overall: No clonotypes responded to the TAALDMSHF plasma variant; roughly 5 recognized KF9, one HW9.

Method: immunoSEQ multiplex PCR; TCRdb's copy keeps in-frame clones and lacks some. Here the sample spans over 4,000 clones, about 62% being singletons. Worth noting for this clone: Antigen unknown.

Sequenced input: cultured CD8+ T cells derived from PBMCs. The source of this sequence is a male donor with HIV.

This chain's CDR3 is CASSLRGHYINSDEKLFF. The CDR3, as DNA: TGTGCCAGCAGTTTAAGGGGACATTACATTAATTCGGATGAAAAACTGTTTTTT. V gene TRBV28 combines with J gene TRBJ1-4; the D gene is possibly TRBD1 (6 bases). This CDR3 contains 18 residues. The V end lost 2 bases, the J end lost 6 bases, and 22 bases lay between the germline ends. Germline CDR1 reads MDHEN; CDR2 reads SYDVKM.